The present T cell receptor (beta chain) was sequenced within a study of blood T cell repertoires in COVID-19. Study background: The United States, Italy and Spain supplied acute and convalescent COVID-19 samples. Nucleic acid was either cDNA or gDNA, and it came from T cells, B-cell-depleted T cells, or PBMCs.

J was trimmed by 1 base and V by 4 bases; bases with no gene match: 13. This CDR3 comprises 17 residues. Per germline, CDR1 SGHRS and CDR2 YFSETQ. Methods used by the authors: Amplification of reference gene primers was used by the study to estimate nucleated cell counts. Assay used: immunoSEQ multiplex PCR; TCRdb lists only in-frame clones, some missing. V, J and clone size were drawn from that table, and D and trimming were deduced from the DNA. The sample holds over 20,000 clones, more than 65% seen once. Sequenced sample: peripheral blood. The chain uses TRBV5-1 and TRBJ2-7, with 8 bases that match TRBD2. The TCR sequence derives from a man aged 50-60 years with active or convalescent COVID-19. CDR3 loop: CASSPISGAGDSYEQYF. CDR3 nucleotide sequence: TGCGCCAGCAGCCCGATTAGTGGAGCGGGGGATTCCTACGAGCAGTACTTC.